This T cell receptor (beta chain) originates from a study of CD8+ T cells in alopecia areata. Study in general: At a dose of 5 to 10 mg twice daily, oral tofacitinib was given to treated patients. Dosing with tofacitinib proceeded for 6 to 18 months, followed by 6 months off drug. The study's findings and limits: Clonality in lesional scalp, especially alopecia totalis/universalis, exceeded that of normal scalp.

As the sequencing template, cDNA was produced by extracting RNA and reverse transcribing it. The protocol was immunoSEQ multiplex PCR, while the TCRdb copy is restricted to in-frame clones and leaves out a portion. The repertoire holds approximately 61,000 clones, with around 96% as singletons. Unmatched junction bases numbered 11, after V lost 4 bases and J lost 4 bases. Germline V gene data show CDR1 as LNHDA and CDR2 as SQIVND (reference sequence). The CDR3 has 16 amino acids. As to this clone: Its antigen is not identified.

The chain is built from TRBV19 and TRBJ2-3, with 7 bases fitting TRBD1. This TCR came from a human donor with alopecia areata. Sequences were derived from CD8+ T cells sorted from blood, sampled at week 0. CDR3 sequence (DNA): TGTGCCAGTAGTACTCGGACAGGTTTTGCGGCAGATACGCAGTATTTT. It yields the protein CASSTRTGFAADTQYF.